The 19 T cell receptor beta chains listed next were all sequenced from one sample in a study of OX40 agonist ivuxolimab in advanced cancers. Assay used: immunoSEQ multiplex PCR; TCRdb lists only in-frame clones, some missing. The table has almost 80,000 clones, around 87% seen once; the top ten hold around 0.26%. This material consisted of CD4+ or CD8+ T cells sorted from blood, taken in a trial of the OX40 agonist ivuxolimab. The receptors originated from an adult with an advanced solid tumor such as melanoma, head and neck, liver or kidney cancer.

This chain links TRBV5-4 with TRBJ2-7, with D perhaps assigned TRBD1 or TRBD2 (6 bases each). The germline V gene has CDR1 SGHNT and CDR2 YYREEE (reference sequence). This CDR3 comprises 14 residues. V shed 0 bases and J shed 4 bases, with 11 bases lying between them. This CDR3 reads CASSLGRGVYEQYF. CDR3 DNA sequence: TGTGCCAGCAGCTTGGGTAGGGGGGTATACGAGCAGTACTTC.

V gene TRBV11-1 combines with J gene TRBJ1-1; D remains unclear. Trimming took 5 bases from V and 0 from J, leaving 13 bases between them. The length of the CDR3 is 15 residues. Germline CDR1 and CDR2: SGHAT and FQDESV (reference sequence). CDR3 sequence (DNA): TGTGCCAGCAGCCCCCGGGCTCCCTTGAACACTGAAGCTTTCTTT. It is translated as CASSPRAPLNTEAFF.

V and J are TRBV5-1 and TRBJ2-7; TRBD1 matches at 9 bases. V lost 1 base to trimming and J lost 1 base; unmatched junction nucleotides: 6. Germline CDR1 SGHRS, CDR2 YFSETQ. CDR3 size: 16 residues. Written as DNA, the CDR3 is TGCGCCAGCAGCTTGACTGGGACAGGGTCTTCCTACGAGCAGTACTTC. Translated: CASSLTGTGSSYEQYF.

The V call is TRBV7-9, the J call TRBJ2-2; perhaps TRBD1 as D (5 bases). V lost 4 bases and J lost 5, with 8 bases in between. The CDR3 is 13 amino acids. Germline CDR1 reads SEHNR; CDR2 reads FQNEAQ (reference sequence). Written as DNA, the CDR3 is TGTGCCAGCAGCTCCCCAGGGACCGGGGAGCTGTTTTTT. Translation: CASSSPGTGELFF.

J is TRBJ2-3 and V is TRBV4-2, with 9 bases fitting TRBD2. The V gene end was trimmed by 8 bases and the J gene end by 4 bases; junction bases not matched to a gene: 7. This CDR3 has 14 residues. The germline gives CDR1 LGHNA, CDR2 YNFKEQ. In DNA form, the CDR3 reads TGTGCCAGCTCGGGCGGGAGGGCGGCAGATACGCAGTATTTT. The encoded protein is CASSGGRAADTQYF.

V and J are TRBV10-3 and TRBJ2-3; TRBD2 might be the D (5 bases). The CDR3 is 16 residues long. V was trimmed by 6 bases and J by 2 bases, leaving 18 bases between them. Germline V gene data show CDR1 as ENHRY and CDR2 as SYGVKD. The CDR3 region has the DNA TGTGCCATCAGCGCTAGTCCGGGAATGACCACAGATACGCAGTATTTT. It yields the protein CAISASPGMTTDTQYF.

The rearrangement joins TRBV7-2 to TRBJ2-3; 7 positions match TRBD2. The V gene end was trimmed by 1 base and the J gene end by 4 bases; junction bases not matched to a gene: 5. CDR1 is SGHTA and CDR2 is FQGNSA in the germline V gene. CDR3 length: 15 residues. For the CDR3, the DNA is TGTGCCAGCAGCTTAGGCCTAGCGGAGGCAGATACGCAGTATTTT. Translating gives CASSLGLAEADTQYF.

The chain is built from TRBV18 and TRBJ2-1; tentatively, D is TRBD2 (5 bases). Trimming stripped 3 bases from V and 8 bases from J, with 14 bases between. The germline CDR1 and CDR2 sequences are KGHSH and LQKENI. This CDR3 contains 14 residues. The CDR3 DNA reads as TGTGCCAGCTCACCGGGAGTTGGGATCGATGAGCAGTTCTTC. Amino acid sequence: CASSPGVGIDEQFF. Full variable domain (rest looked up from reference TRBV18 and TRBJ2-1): NAGVMQNPRHLVRRRGQEARLRCSPMKGHSHVYWYRQLPEEGLKFMVYLQKENIIDESGMPKERFSAEFPKEGPSILRIQQVVRGDSAAYFCASSPGVGIDEQFFGPGTRLTVL.

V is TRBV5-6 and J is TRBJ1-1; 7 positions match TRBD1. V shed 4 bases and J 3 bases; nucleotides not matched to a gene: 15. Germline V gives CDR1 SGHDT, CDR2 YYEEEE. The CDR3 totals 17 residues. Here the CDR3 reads CASSGGTDGLTYTEAFF. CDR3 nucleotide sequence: TGTGCCAGCAGCGGAGGGACAGATGGTCTGACGTACACTGAAGCTTTCTTT.

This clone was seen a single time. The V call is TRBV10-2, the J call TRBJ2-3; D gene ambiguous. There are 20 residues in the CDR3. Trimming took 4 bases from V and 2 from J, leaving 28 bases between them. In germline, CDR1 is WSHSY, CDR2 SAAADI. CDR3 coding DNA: TGCGCCAGCAGTGGATTCCGGCCTCGAGCACCCTACACCAACACAGATACGCAGTATTTT. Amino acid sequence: CASSGFRPRAPYTNTDTQYF.

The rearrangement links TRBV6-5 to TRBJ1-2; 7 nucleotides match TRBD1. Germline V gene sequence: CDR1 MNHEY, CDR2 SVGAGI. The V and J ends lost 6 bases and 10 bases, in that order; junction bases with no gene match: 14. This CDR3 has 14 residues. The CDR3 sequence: CASSLTGDSAPYTF. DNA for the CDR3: TGTGCCAGCAGCCTTACAGGGGATTCAGCCCCCTACACCTTC.

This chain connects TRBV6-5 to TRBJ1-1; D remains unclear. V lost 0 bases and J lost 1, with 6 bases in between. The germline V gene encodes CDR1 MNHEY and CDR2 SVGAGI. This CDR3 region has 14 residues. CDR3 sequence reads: CASSYSNGNTEAFF. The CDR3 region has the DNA TGTGCCAGCAGTTACTCGAATGGGAACACTGAAGCTTTCTTT.

In DNA form, the CDR3 reads TGTGCCAGCAGCACATTTACGGGACAGGGGCCAAACTATGGCTACACCTTC. It is translated as CASSTFTGQGPNYGYTF. The chain recombines TRBV5-4 with TRBJ1-2, with 10 nucleotides matching TRBD1. CDR1 SGHNT and CDR2 YYREEE come from the germline V gene (reference sequence). The ends lost 4 bases at V and 2 bases at J; junction bases unmatched: 11. The CDR3 covers 17 residues.

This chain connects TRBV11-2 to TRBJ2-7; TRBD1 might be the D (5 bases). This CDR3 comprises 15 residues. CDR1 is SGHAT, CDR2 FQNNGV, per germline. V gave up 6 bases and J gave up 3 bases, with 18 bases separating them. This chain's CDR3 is CASSQPGRQNYEQYF. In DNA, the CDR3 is TGTGCCAGCAGTCAACCAGGGCGGCAGAACTACGAGCAGTACTTC.

In nucleotides, the CDR3 is TGCGCCAGCAGCCAAACCTTCCCAAAGCGGGAGGGTGGGAATGAGCAGTTCTTC. Its translation is CASSQTFPKREGGNEQFF. The chain has TRBV4-1 and TRBJ2-1, with 10 nucleotides matching TRBD2. This CDR3 is built from 18 residues. Trimming removed 2 bases from V and 7 bases from J; junction bases left unmatched: 14. Germline CDR1 MGHRA, CDR2 YSYEKL.

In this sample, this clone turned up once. In nucleotides, the CDR3 is TGTGCCAGCAGTCCCGGGACTAGTGTGGGTACGCAGTATTTT. It yields the protein CASSPGTSVGTQYF. The chain has TRBV2 and TRBJ2-3; 8 nucleotides align to TRBD2. With V trimmed by 5 bases and J by 8 bases, 9 bases remained unmatched. This CDR3 region has 14 residues. Germline CDR1 and CDR2: SNHLY and FYNNEI.

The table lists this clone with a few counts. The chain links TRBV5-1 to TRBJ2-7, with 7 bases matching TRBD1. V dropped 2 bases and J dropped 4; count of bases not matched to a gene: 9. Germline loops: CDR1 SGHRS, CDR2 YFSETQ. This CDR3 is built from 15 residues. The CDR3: CASSFTGESPYEQYF. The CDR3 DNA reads TGCGCCAGCAGCTTCACAGGGGAAAGCCCTTACGAGCAGTACTTC.

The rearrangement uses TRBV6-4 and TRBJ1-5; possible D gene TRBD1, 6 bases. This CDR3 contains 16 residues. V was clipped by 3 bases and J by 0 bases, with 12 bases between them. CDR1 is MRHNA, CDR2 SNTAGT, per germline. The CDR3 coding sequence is TGTGCCAGCAGTGAAAGGGGACAATATAGCAATCAGCCCCAGCATTTT. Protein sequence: CASSERGQYSNQPQHF.

The CDR3 protein is CASTVGLAPHNEQFF. DNA of the CDR3: TGTGCCAGTACCGTGGGTCTAGCGCCCCACAATGAGCAGTTCTTC. J is TRBJ2-1 and V is TRBV19; perhaps TRBD2 as D (6 bases). Germline CDR1 and CDR2: LNHDA and SQIVND (reference sequence). The length of the CDR3 is 15 residues. V dropped 7 bases and J dropped 5 bases, with 18 bases sitting between them.